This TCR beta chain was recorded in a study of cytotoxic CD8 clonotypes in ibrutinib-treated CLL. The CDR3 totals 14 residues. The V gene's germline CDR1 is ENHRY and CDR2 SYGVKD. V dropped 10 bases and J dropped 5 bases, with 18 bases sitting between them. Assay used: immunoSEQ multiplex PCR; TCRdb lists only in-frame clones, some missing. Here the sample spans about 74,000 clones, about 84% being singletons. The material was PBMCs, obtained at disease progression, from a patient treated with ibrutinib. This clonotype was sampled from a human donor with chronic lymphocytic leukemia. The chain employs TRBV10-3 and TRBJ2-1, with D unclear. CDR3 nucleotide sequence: TGTGCCACACTAAGGTCCACTGGGGACAATGAGCAGTTCTTC. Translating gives CATLRSTGDNEQFF.